One sample yielded the 22 T cell receptor beta chains listed below, sequenced in a study of T-cell reconstitution after alpha-beta-depleted transplantation in children. Unique molecular identifiers were incorporated into the prepared TCRbeta library. TCRdb reprocessed the PCR reads via MiXCR and lists one record per CDR3 protein. Seen here are about 280,000 distinct CDR3 sequences, 11% observed once, and the top ten hold around 20%. The source material was peripheral blood, sampled 180 days after TCRalphabeta/CD19-depleted stem cell transplant. These receptors were taken from a male patient aged 2 to 9 who had a stem cell transplant for chronic granulomatous disease, so the T cells may come from the graft donor.

The sample holds many counts of this clonotype. The chain is built from TRBV7-2 and TRBJ2-3; D gene ambiguous. The CDR3 extends over 14 amino acids. The germline V and J ends were trimmed by 2 bases and 0 bases, with 6 bases remaining between them. Germline assignment: CDR1 SGHTA and CDR2 FQGNSA. CDR3 region: CASSLIPSTDTQYF. In DNA form, the CDR3 reads TGTGCCAGCAGCTTAATCCCTAGCACAGATACGCAGTATTTT. The whole variable domain, remainder taken from reference TRBV7-2 and TRBJ2-3, is GAGVSQSPSNKVTEKGKDVELRCDPISGHTALYWYRQSLGQGLEFLIYFQGNSAPDKSGLPSDRFSAERTGGSVSTLTIQRTQQEDSAVYLCASSLIPSTDTQYFGPGTRLTVL.

This clonotype has at least ten counts. The rearrangement uses TRBV29-1 and TRBJ2-1; D is unclear. The V end was cut by 5 bases, the J end by 10 bases, with 18 bases between. The CDR3 runs to 13 residues. Germline values: CDR1 SQVTM, CDR2 ANQGSEA. The CDR3 nucleotides read TGCAGCGTTCCGATGGGCAGTCAAGCGGAGCAGTTCTTC. Amino acids: CSVPMGSQAEQFF.

This clonotype was found many times. The rearrangement joins TRBV28 to TRBJ2-7; TRBD2 matches at 10 bases. This CDR3 contains 16 residues. After removal of 8 bases from V and 2 bases from J, the junction contained 12 bases not matched to a gene. CDR1 and CDR2 (germline): MDHEN, SYDVKM. The CDR3 here is CASAYMRTSGTYEQYF. Written as DNA, the CDR3 is TGTGCCAGCGCCTATATGCGGACTAGCGGTACCTACGAGCAGTACTTC. Using reference TRBV28 and TRBJ2-7 for the parts outside the CDR3, the full variable domain is DVKVTQSSRYLVKRTGEKVFLECVQDMDHENMFWYRQDPGLGLRLIYFSYDVKMKEKGDIPEGYSVSREKKERFSLILESASTNQTSMYLCASAYMRTSGTYEQYFGPGTRLTVT.

Ten or more counts support this clonotype. The J gene is TRBJ1-1, the V gene TRBV10-3; maybe TRBD1 (6 bases). Germline assignment: CDR1 ENHRY and CDR2 SYGVKD. V was cut by 5 bases and J by 2 bases, with 12 bases left in between. This CDR3 region has 14 residues. In DNA form, the CDR3 reads TGTGCCATCAGTACCCGGACAGCTAACACTGAAGCTTTCTTT. This sequence encodes CAISTRTANTEAFF.

The chain combines TRBV29-1 with TRBJ2-5, with a tentative D call TRBD2 (6 bases). V lost 6 bases and J lost 2, with 13 bases in between. CDR1 is SQVTM, CDR2 ANQGSEA, per germline. The CDR3 extends over 13 amino acids. CDR3 region: CSVHRGKQETQYF. The CDR3 DNA follows: TGCAGCGTACACCGGGGGAAGCAAGAGACCCAGTACTTC. Filled out from reference TRBV29-1 and TRBJ2-5, the complete variable domain reads SAVISQKPSRDICQRGTSLTIQCQVDSQVTMMFWYRQQPGQSLTLIATANQGSEATYESGFVIDKFPISRPNLTFSTLTVSNMSPEDSSIYLCSVHRGKQETQYFGPGTRLLVL.

The chain links TRBV7-6 to TRBJ2-2; TRBD1 matches at 10 bases. The CDR3 consists of 15 residues. The V gene's germline CDR1 is SGHVS and CDR2 FNYEAQ. The ends lost 5 bases at V and 7 bases at J; junction bases unmatched: 7. CDR3 in amino acids: CASSPDRGLVGELFF. As DNA, the CDR3 is TGTGCCAGCAGCCCCGACAGGGGGCTCGTCGGGGAGCTGTTTTTT. Combining the CDR3 with reference TRBV7-6 and TRBJ2-2 gives the whole variable domain GAGVSQSPRYKVTKRGQDVALRCDPISGHVSLYWYRQALGQGPEFLTYFNYEAQQDKSGLPNDRFSAERPEGSISTLTIQRTEQRDSAMYRCASSPDRGLVGELFFGEGSRLTVL.

This clonotype was found many times. The chain has TRBV7-9 and TRBJ2-7; TRBD2 aligns across 8 bases. Germline V gives CDR1 SEHNR, CDR2 FQNEAQ (reference sequence). V lost 5 bases, J lost 6 bases, and 9 bases stayed unmatched. The CDR3 length is 14 residues. CDR3 in amino acids: CASSPPGGYREQYF. Written as DNA, the CDR3 is TGTGCCAGCAGCCCCCCGGGAGGGTACCGCGAGCAGTACTTC.

This clonotype appeared many times. The chain recombines TRBV20-1 with TRBJ2-7; possibly TRBD1 for D (6 bases). The CDR3 runs 15 residues. V was trimmed by 0 bases and J by 3 bases, leaving 15 bases between them. Germline CDR1 is DFQATT and CDR2 is SNEGSKA (reference sequence). In DNA, the CDR3 is TGCAGTGCTAGAGATAACAGGGAGAGATTCTACGAGCAGTACTTC. Its protein product is CSARDNRERFYEQYF.

This clonotype was detected ten times or more. V gene TRBV12-3 or TRBV12-4 combines with J gene TRBJ2-1; the D is unclear. The CDR3 extends over 13 amino acids. Trimming stripped 4 bases from V and 10 bases from J, with 14 bases between. The CDR3 sequence: CASSSPLVAEQFF. The DNA for the CDR3 is TGTGCCAGCAGTTCTCCCCTGGTCGCGGAGCAGTTCTTC.

This clonotype has only a few counts. The rearrangement joins TRBV7-8 to TRBJ2-1, with 9 bases matching TRBD2. The CDR3 loop spans 16 amino acids. Germline loops: CDR1 SGHVS, CDR2 FQNEAQ. J gave up 10 bases and V 2 bases, and 12 bases lay outside the gene matches. CDR3: CASSLFPAGGQQEQFF. As DNA, the CDR3 is TGTGCCAGCAGCTTATTCCCAGCGGGGGGACAACAGGAGCAGTTCTTC. The variable domain in full, completed from reference TRBV7-8 and TRBJ2-1, reads GAGVSQSPRYKVAKRGQDVALRCDPISGHVSLFWYQQALGQGPEFLTYFQNEAQLDKSGLPSDRFFAERPEGSVSTLKIQRTQQEDSAVYLCASSLFPAGGQQEQFFGPGTRLTVL.

In its sample, this clonotype was seen many times. The chain joins TRBV12-3 or TRBV12-4 to TRBJ2-2, with TRBD1 as a possible D gene (5 bases). The CDR3 covers 16 residues. Trimming stripped 3 bases from V and 4 bases from J, with 15 bases between. The CDR3 sequence is CASSFLHNRGTGELFF. The CDR3 coding sequence is TGTGCCAGCAGTTTCTTACATAATAGGGGCACCGGGGAGCTGTTTTTT.

This clonotype was counted ten times or more. The V gene is TRBV14, the J gene TRBJ2-7; TRBD1 matches at 10 bases. Germline V lookup: CDR1 SGHDN, CDR2 FVKESK. CDR3 length: 16 residues. V trimming: 0 bases; J trimming: 4 bases; junction bases outside the gene matches: 6. Here the CDR3 DNA reads TGTGCCAGCAGCCAAGAATGGGGGACAGGGGTTTACGAGCAGTACTTC. Translating gives CASSQEWGTGVYEQYF.

This clonotype has ten or more counts. J is TRBJ2-1 and V is TRBV7-9, with TRBD1 matching over 9 bases. Germline V CDR1 and CDR2: SEHNR, FQNEAQ (reference sequence). J lost 5 bases, V lost 6 bases, and 5 bases had no gene match. The CDR3 is 14 residues long. The CDR3 loop is CASRGQGGHNEQFF. Written as DNA, the CDR3 is TGTGCCAGCAGGGGACAGGGTGGACACAATGAGCAGTTCTTC.

This clonotype was picked up many times. The rearrangement links TRBV5-8 to TRBJ2-1; the match to TRBD2 covers 10 bases. V shed 0 bases, J shed 9 bases, and the junction held 3 bases outside the gene matches. Germline V lookup: CDR1 SGHTS, CDR2 YDEGEE. The CDR3 spans 14 residues. The CDR3, as DNA: TGTGCCAGCAGCTTGGTAGTAGCGGGAGGTGAGCAGTTCTTC. It yields the protein CASSLVVAGGEQFF.

This clonotype was detected ten times or more. This chain connects TRBV12-3 or TRBV12-4 to TRBJ2-3, with TRBD1 identical over 8 bases. The CDR3 extends over 17 amino acids. Trimming at V came to 2 bases and at J to 2 bases, leaving 9 bases not matched to a gene. CDR3 sequence: CASSLRLGQDVTDTQYF. CDR3 nucleotides: TGTGCCAGCAGTTTACGACTGGGACAGGACGTCACAGATACGCAGTATTTT.

The CDR3 nucleotides are TGTGCCAGCAGCTTGCGGACTTTAACTAGCACAGATACGCAGTATTTT. Translation: CASSLRTLTSTDTQYF. The chain uses TRBV5-4 and TRBJ2-3; D might be TRBD2 (5 bases). The CDR3 loop spans 16 amino acids. V was cut by 1 base and J by 0 bases, with 12 bases left in between. CDR1 SGHNT and CDR2 YYREEE come from the germline V gene (reference sequence).

This clonotype was counted at least ten times. This chain joins TRBV9 and TRBJ2-1; TRBD1 agrees at 8 bases. J gave up 8 bases and V 4 bases, and 23 bases lay outside the gene matches. Germline CDR1 and CDR2: SGDLS and YYNGEE. The CDR3 is 19 amino acids. Here the CDR3 reads CASSLSSRDRQSRYDEQFF. The CDR3 nucleotides are TGTGCCAGCAGCCTCTCGAGCCGGGACAGGCAATCGCGCTATGATGAGCAGTTCTTC. Full variable domain (remainder filled in from reference TRBV9 and TRBJ2-1): DSGVTQTPKHLITATGQRVTLRCSPRSGDLSVYWYQQSLDQGLQFLIQYYNGEERAKGNILERFSAQQFPDLHSELNLSSLELGDSALYFCASSLSSRDRQSRYDEQFFGPGTRLTVL.

Details on this clonotype: One end of the junction varies from germline; a read error may be responsible. The chain employs TRBV29-1 and TRBJ2-1; no firm D call. The CDR3 sequence is 11 residues long. The germline gives CDR1 SQVTM, CDR2 ANQGSEA. The CDR3 loop reads CSVGSYNKQFF. CDR3 coding DNA: TGCAGCGTTGGGAGTTACAATAAGCAGTTCTTC.

In this sample, this clonotype turned up many times. V gene TRBV18 combines with J gene TRBJ2-5, with 7 bases that match TRBD2. This CDR3 contains 14 residues. The V gene end was trimmed by 7 bases and the J gene end by 5 bases; junction bases not matched to a gene: 10. From germline, CDR1 is KGHSH and CDR2 LQKENI. DNA for the CDR3: TGTGCCAGCTTCCACCGACTAGCCGGGGAGACCCAGTACTTC. It encodes CASFHRLAGETQYF. Full variable domain (outside the CDR3, taken from reference TRBV18 and TRBJ2-5): NAGVMQNPRHLVRRRGQEARLRCSPMKGHSHVYWYRQLPEEGLKFMVYLQKENIIDESGMPKERFSAEFPKEGPSILRIQQVVRGDSAAYFCASFHRLAGETQYFGPGTRLLVL.

V and J are TRBV28 and TRBJ1-6; D gene unclear. The CDR3 covers 19 residues. Between the trimmed V and J ends, which lost 2 bases and 6 bases, there was a span of 23 bases. CDR1 is MDHEN, CDR2 SYDVKM, per germline. The CDR3 protein is CASSLRRKQSVHLNSPLHF. For the CDR3, the DNA is TGTGCCAGCAGTTTAAGAAGGAAACAGTCCGTCCACCTTAATTCACCCCTCCACTTT. Looking up the rest from reference TRBV28 and TRBJ1-6 gives the full variable domain: DVKVTQSSRYLVKRTGEKVFLECVQDMDHENMFWYRQDPGLGLRLIYFSYDVKMKEKGDIPEGYSVSREKKERFSLILESASTNQTSMYLCASSLRRKQSVHLNSPLHFGNGTRLTVT.

This clonotype was seen repeatedly, ten times or more. J is TRBJ1-6 and V is TRBV15, with D uncertain. Per the germline V gene, CDR1 is LNHNV and CDR2 is YYDKDF (reference sequence). The CDR3 contains 15 residues. The ends were cut back, 3 bases at V and 8 bases at J, with 14 bases in the middle. The CDR3 loop reads CATSSMDRVDSPLHF. CDR3 nucleotides: TGTGCCACCAGCAGCATGGACCGCGTCGATTCACCCCTCCACTTT. The variable domain in full, completed from reference TRBV15 and TRBJ1-6, reads DAMVIQNPRYQVTQFGKPVTLSCSQTLNHNVMYWYQQKSSQAPKLLFHYYDKDFNNEADTPDNFQSRRPNTSFCFLDIRSPGLGDTAMYLCATSSMDRVDSPLHFGNGTRLTVT.

This clonotype occurred many times. The chain recombines TRBV27 with TRBJ2-3; D is tentatively TRBD1 or TRBD2 (5 bases each). The V gene lost 4 bases and the J gene lost 1 base, with 15 bases spanning the gap. Germline V gives CDR1 MNHEY, CDR2 SMNVEV (reference sequence). The CDR3 is made up of 16 amino acids. CDR3 in amino acids: CASSYGGGRGTDTQYF. CDR3 bases: TGTGCCAGCAGTTACGGTGGGGGTCGGGGCACAGATACGCAGTATTTT.